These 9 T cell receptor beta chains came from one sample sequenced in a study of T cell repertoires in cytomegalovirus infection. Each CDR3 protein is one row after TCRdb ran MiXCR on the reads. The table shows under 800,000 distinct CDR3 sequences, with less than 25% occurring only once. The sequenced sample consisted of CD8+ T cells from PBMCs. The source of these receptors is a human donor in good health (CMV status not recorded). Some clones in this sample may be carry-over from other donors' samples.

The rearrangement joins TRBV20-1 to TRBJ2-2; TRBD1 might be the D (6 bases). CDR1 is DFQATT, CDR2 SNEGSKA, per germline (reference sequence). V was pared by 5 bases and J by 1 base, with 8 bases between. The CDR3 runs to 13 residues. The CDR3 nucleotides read TGCAGTGCTCCGGACAGGAACACCGGGGAGCTGTTTTTT. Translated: CSAPDRNTGELFF.

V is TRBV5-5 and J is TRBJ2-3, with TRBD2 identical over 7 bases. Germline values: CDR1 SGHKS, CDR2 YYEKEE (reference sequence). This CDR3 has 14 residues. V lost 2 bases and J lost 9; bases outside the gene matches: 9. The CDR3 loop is CASSFGGVRETQYF. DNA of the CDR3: TGTGCCAGCAGCTTTGGGGGGGTCCGTGAGACGCAGTATTTT.

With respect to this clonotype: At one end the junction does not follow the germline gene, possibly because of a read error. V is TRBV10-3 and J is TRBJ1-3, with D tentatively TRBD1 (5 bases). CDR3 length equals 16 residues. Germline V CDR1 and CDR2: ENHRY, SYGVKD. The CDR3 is CDIRPEGRSSGNTIYF. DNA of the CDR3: TGTGACATCAGACCAGAGGGGAGAAGCTCTGGAAACACCATATATTTT.

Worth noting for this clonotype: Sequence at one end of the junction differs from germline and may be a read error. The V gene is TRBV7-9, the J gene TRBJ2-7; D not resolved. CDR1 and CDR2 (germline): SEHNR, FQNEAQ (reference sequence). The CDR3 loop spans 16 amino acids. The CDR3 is CVSSSRTFGPLYEQYF. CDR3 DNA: TGTGTCAGCAGCTCACGTACCTTTGGGCCTCTCTACGAGCAGTACTTC.

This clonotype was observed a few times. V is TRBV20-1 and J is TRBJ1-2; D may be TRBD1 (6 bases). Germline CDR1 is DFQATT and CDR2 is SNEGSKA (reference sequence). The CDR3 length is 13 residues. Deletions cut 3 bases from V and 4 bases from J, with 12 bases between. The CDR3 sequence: CSARAGTSYGYTF. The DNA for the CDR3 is TGCAGTGCTAGGGCCGGGACAAGCTATGGCTACACCTTC.

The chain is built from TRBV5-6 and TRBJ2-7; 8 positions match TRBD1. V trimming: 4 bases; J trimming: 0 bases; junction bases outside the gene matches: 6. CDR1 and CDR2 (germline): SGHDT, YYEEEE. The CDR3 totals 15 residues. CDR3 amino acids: CASSPRGQDSYEQYV. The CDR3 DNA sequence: TGTGCCAGCAGCCCGAGGGGACAGGACTCCTACGAGCAGTACGTC.

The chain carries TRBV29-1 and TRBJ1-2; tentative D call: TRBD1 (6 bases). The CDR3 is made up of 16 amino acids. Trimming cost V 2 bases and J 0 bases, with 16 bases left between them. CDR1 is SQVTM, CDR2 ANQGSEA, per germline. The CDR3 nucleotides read TGCAGCGTTGAATCCCCCGACAGGAGTACTAACTATGGCTACACCTTC. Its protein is CSVESPDRSTNYGYTF.

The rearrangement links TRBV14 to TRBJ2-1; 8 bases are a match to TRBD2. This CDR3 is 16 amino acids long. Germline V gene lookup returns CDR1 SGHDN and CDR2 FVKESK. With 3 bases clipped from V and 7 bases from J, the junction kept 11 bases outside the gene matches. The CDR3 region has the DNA TGTGCCAGCAGCCATTCCCCGGGACTAGGACTAAATGAGCAGTTCTTC. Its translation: CASSHSPGLGLNEQFF.

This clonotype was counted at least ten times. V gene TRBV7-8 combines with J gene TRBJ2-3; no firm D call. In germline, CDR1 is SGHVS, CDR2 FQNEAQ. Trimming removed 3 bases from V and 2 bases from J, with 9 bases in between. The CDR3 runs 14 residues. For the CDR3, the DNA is TGTGCCAGCAGCTTGAACAGCCTCACAGATACGCAGTATTTT. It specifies CASSLNSLTDTQYF.